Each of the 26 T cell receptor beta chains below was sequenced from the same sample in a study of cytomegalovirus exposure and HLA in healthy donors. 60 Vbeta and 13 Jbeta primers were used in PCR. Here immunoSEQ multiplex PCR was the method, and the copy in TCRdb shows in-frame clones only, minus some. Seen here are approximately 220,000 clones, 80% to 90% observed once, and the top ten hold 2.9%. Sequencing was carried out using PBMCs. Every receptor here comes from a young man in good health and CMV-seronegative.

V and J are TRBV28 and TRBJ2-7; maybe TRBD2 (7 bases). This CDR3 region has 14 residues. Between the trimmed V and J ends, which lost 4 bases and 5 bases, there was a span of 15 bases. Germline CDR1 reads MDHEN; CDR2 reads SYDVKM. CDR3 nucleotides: TGTGCCAGCAGTTCCGGGGGGCGGCTACACGAGCAGTACTTC. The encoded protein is CASSSGGRLHEQYF.

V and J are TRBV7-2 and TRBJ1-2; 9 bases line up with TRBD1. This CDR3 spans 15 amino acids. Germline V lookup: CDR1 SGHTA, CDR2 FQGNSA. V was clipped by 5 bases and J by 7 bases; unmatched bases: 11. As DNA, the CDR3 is TGTGCCAGCAGCCCATGGGGGGGGACAGGGCGTGGCTACACCTTC. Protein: CASSPWGGTGRGYTF.

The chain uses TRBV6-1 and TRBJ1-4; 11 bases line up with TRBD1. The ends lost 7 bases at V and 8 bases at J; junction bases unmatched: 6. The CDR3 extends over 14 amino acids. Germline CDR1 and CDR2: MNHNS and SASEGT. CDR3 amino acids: CASTLGQGGEKLFF. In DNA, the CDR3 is TGTGCCAGCACCCTGGGACAGGGGGGCGAAAAACTGTTTTTT.

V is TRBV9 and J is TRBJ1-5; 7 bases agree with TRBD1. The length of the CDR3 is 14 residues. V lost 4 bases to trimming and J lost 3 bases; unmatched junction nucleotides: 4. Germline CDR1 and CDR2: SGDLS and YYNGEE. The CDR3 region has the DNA TGTGCCAGCAGCCGGGGGACAGACAATCAGCCCCAGCATTTT. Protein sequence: CASSRGTDNQPQHF.

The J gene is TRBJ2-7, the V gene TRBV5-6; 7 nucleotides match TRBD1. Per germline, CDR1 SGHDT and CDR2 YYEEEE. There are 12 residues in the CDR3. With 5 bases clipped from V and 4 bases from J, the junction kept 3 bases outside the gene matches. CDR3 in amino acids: CASSNRGYEQYF. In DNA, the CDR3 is TGTGCCAGCAGTAACAGGGGTTACGAGCAGTACTTC. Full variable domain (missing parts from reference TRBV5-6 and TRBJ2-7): DAGVTQSPTHLIKTRGQQVTLRCSPKSGHDTVSWYQQALGQGPQFIFQYYEEEERQRGNFPDRFSGHQFPNYSSELNVNALLLGDSALYLCASSNRGYEQYFGPGTRLTVT.

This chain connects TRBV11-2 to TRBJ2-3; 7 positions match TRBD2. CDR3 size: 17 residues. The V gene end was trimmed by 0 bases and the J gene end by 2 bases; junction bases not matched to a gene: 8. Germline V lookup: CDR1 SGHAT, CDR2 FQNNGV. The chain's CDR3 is CASSLDFLAANTDTQYF. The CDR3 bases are TGTGCCAGCAGCTTAGATTTCCTAGCGGCTAACACAGATACGCAGTATTTT.

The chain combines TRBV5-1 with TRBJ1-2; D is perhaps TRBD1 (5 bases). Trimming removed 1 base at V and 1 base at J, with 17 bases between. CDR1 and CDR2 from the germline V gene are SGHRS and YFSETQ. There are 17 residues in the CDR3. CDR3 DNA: TGCGCCAGCAGCTTGATCCCCAGCGGGGGAGGTAACTATGGCTACACCTTC. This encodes CASSLIPSGGGNYGYTF.

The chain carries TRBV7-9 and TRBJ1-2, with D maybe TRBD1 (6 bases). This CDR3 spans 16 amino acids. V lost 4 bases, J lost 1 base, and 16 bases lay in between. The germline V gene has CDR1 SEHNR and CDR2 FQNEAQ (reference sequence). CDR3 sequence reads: CASSSIWTVDNYGYTF. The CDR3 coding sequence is TGTGCCAGCAGCTCCATCTGGACAGTGGATAACTATGGCTACACCTTC.

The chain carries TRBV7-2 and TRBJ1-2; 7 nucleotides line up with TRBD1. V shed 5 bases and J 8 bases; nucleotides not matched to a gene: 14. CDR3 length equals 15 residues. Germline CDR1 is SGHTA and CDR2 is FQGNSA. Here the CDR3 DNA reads TGTGCCAGCAGCCTCCGGACAGGACGAGCAAGGGGCTACACCTTC. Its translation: CASSLRTGRARGYTF.

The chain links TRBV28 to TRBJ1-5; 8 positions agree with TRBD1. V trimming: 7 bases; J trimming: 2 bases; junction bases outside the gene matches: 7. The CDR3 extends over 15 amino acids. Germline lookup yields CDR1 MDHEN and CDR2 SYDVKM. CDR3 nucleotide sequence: TGTGCCAGCACCGTCCCGGGACAGGGCAATCAGCCCCAGCATTTT. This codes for CASTVPGQGNQPQHF.

This CDR3 is CARRTGGAYNEQFF. CDR3 in DNA: TGTGCCCGTCGGACAGGGGGCGCCTACAATGAGCAGTTCTTC. This rearrangement joins TRBV2 to TRBJ2-1; 11 bases agree with TRBD1. This CDR3 contains 14 residues. Unmatched junction bases numbered 5, after V lost 11 bases and J lost 2 bases. Looked up from germline, CDR1 is SNHLY and CDR2 is FYNNEI.

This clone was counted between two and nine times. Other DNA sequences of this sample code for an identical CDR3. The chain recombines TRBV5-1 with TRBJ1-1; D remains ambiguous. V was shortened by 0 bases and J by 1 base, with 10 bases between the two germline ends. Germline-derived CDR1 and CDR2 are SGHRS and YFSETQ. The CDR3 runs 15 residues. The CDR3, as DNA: TGCGCCAGCAGCTTGGATGGAGGATGGAACACTGAAGCTTTCTTT. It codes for CASSLDGGWNTEAFF.

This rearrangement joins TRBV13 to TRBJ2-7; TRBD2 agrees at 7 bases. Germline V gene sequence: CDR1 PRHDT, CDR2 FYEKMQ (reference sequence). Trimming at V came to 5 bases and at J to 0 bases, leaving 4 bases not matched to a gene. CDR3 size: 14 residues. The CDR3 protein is CASSLGGSSYEQYF. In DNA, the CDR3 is TGTGCCAGCAGCCTCGGCGGGAGCTCCTACGAGCAGTACTTC.

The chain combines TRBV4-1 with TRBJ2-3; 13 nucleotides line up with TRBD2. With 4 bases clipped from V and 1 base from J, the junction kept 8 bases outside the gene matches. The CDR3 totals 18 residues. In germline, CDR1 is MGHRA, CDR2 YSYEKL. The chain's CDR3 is CASSLGLAGLWGTDTQYF. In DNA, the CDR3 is TGCGCCAGCAGCCTGGGACTAGCGGGGCTCTGGGGCACAGATACGCAGTATTTT.

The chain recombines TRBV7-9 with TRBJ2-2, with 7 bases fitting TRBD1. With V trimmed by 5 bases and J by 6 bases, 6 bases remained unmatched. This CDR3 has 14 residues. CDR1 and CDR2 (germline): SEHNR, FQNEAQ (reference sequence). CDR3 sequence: CASSLVGGPGELFF. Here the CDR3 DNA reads TGTGCCAGCAGCCTGGTAGGGGGCCCCGGGGAGCTGTTTTTT.

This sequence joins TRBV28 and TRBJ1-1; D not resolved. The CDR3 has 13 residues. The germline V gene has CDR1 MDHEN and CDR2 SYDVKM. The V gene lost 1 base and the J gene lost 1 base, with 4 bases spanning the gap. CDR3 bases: TGTGCCAGCAGTTTATTCGGGAACACTGAAGCTTTCTTT. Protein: CASSLFGNTEAFF.

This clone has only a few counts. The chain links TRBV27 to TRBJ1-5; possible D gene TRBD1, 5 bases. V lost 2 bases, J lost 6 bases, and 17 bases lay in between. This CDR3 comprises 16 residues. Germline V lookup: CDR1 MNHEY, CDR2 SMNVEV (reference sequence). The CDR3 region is CASSLNSGGVSQPQHF. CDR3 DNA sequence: TGTGCCAGCAGTTTAAATTCTGGAGGGGTAAGTCAGCCCCAGCATTTT.

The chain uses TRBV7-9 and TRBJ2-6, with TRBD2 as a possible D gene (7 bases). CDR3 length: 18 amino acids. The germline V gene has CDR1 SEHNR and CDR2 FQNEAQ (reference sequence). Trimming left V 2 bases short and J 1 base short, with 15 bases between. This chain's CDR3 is CASSLLLGGESGANVLTF. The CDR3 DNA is TGTGCCAGCAGCTTACTATTAGGGGGGGAGTCTGGGGCCAACGTCCTGACTTTC.

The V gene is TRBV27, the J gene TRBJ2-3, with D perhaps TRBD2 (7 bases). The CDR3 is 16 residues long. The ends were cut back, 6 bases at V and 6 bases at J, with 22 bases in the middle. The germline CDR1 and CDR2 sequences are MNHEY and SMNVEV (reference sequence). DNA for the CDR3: TGTGCCAGCAGCTTACGGGGGGCGGGGGTCTCGGATACGCAGTATTTT. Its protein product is CASSLRGAGVSDTQYF.

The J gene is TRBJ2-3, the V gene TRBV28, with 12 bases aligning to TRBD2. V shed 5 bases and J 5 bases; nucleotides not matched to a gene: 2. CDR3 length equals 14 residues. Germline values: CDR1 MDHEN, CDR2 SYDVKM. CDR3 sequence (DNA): TGTGCCAGCAGTCTAGCGGGGGGGATAGATACGCAGTATTTT. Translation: CASSLAGGIDTQYF.

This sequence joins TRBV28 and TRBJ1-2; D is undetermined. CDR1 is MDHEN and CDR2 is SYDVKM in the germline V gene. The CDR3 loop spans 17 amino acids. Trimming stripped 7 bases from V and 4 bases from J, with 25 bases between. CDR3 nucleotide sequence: TGTGCCAGCACTCTTTTACTTTCGAGGGCGCAGGCCTATGGCTACACCTTC. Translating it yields CASTLLLSRAQAYGYTF.

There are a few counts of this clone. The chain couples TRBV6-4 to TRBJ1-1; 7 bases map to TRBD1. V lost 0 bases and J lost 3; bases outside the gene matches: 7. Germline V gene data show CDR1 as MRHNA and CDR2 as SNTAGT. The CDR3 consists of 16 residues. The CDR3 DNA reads TGTGCCAGCAGTGACTCGCGCAACAGGGGAGACACTGAAGCTTTCTTT. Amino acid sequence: CASSDSRNRGDTEAFF.

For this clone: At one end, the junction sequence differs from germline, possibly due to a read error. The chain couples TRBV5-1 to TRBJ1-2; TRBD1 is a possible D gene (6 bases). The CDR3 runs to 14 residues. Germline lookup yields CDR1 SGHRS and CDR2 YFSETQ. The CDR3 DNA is TGCGCCAGCAGCAAAGATACCGGGACAACCGAGAGGGCCTTC. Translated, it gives CASSKDTGTTERAF.

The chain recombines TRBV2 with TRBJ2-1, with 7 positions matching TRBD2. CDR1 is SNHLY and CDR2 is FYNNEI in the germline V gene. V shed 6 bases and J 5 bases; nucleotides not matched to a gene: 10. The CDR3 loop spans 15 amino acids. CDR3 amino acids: CASREGTITNNEQFF. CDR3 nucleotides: TGTGCCAGCAGGGAGGGGACTATTACTAACAATGAGCAGTTCTTC.

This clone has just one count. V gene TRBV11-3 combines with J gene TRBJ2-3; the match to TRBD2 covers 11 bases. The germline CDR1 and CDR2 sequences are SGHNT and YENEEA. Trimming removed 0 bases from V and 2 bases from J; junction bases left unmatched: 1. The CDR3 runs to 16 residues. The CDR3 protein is CASSLEGLADTDTQYF. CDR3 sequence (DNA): TGTGCCAGCAGCTTAGAGGGACTAGCGGACACAGATACGCAGTATTTT.

Here the CDR3 reads CASSLEAGGQKTQYF. The CDR3 bases are TGTGCCAGCAGCTTAGAGGCGGGGGGGCAGAAGACCCAGTACTTC. The V call is TRBV7-6, the J call TRBJ2-5; TRBD2 matches 9 bases. The ends lost 1 base at V and 6 bases at J; junction bases unmatched: 6. Germline CDR1 SGHVS, CDR2 FNYEAQ. CDR3 size: 15 residues.